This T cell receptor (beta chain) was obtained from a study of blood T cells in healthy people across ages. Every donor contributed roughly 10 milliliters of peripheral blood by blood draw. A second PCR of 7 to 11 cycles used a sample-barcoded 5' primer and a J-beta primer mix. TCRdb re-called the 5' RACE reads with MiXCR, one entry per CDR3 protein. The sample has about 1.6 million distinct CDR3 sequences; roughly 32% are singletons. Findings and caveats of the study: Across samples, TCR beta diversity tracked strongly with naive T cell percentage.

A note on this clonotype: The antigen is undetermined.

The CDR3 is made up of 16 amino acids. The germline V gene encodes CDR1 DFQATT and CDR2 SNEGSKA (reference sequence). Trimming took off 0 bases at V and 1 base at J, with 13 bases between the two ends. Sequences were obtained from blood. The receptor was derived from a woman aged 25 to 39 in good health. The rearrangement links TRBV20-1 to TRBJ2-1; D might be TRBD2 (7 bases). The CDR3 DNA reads TGCAGTGCTAGAGACCACGGGGGGCCATCCTACAATGAGCAGTTCTTC. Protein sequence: CSARDHGGPSYNEQFF.